Below are 2 T cell receptor beta chains sequenced from a single sample in a study of post-analysis software for immune sequencing data. The library was made from cDNA and included unique molecular identifiers. TCRdb called the PCR reads again in MiXCR, with one record for every CDR3 protein. The table includes 150,000 or so distinct CDR3 sequences, under 40% detected once. Sequenced here: blood, sampled after autologous hematopoietic stem cell transplantation. The receptors originated from a girl aged 5 to 17 with multiple sclerosis.

J is TRBJ2-1 and V is TRBV6-5; the D is unclear. Deletions cut 6 bases from V and 3 bases from J, with 15 bases between. The germline gives CDR1 MNHEY, CDR2 SVGAGI. This CDR3 is built from 15 residues. The CDR3 is CASSRGHLGYNEQFF. The CDR3 region has the DNA TGTGCCAGCAGCCGAGGCCATCTAGGCTACAATGAGCAGTTCTTC.

This clonotype was found many times. This chain links TRBV24-1 with TRBJ2-3; maybe TRBD2 (6 bases). The CDR3 sequence is 14 residues long. From germline, CDR1 is KGHDR and CDR2 SFDVKD. Trimming took 9 bases from V and 2 from J, leaving 14 bases between them. CDR3 residues: CATALGGSTDTQYF. The CDR3 DNA reads as TGTGCCACCGCCCTGGGAGGATCCACAGATACGCAGTATTTT.